These T cell receptor beta chains were read from a single sample in a study of control samples from healthy donors and cancer patients. TCRdb's copy holds only in-frame clones and misses some; the assay was immunoSEQ multiplex PCR. The sample includes some 95,000 clones, 79% of them seen just once. Sequenced: blood. Source of these receptors: a woman younger than 45 in good health. Each CDR3 is given with its conserved first and last residue. A D gene is named only where the DNA matches it firmly. Expanded clones get a size class; other rows say once, few or many, or leave the size out.

TRBD2	TRBJ2-1	TRBV30	.	TGTGCCTGGGGGATCGGGGGGAGCTCCTACAATGAGCAGTTCTTC	CAWGIGGSSYNEQFF
.	TRBJ1-3	TRBV12-5	.	TGTGCTAGTGGTTTGTTTGGGGGGGGAAACACCATATATTTT	CASGLFGGGNTIYF
.	TRBJ1-5	TRBV5-4	.	TGTGCCAGCAGCTTGATTGGGTCCAATCAGCCCCAGCATTTT	CASSLIGSNQPQHF
TRBD1	TRBJ1-1	TRBV6-2/TRBV6-3	.	TGTGCCAGCAGTTACGGACAGGGTGTGAATGAAGCTTTCTTT	CASSYGQGVNEAFF
TRBD2	TRBJ2-3	TRBV15	.	TGTGCCACCAGCAGAGCAGCGGGGGGCGGGGCAGATACGCAGTATTTT	CATSRAAGGGADTQYF
TRBD1	TRBJ1-2	TRBV27	.	TGTGCCAGCAGTGCATCGGGACAGGGACCTCACTATGGCTACACCTTC	CASSASGQGPHYGYTF
.	TRBJ2-2	TRBV2	.	TGTGCCAGCAGGGGGACCAGTAACACCGGGGAGCTGTTTTTT	CASRGTSNTGELFF
.	TRBJ2-3	TRBV15	.	TGTGCCACCAGCAGAGATCCCGGGGGCGCAGATACGCAGTATTTT	CATSRDPGGADTQYF
.	TRBJ1-4	TRBV4-3	once	TGCGCCAGCAGCCAGGACAAAAATGAAAAACTGTTTTTT	CASSQDKNEKLFF
.	TRBJ1-4	TRBV6-5	.	TGTGCCAGTGGGGGGGCGGCGAGCGAAAAACTGTTTTTT	CASGGAASEKLFF
TRBD2	TRBJ2-3	TRBV10-2	few	TGCGCCAGCAGCAGCGGGGGGCCTACAGATACGCAGTATTTT	CASSSGGPTDTQYF
.	TRBJ1-6	TRBV21-1	.	TGTGCCAGCAGCAGCCAGGGGGCGCCCTATTCACCCCTCCACTTT	CASSSQGAPYSPLHF
.	TRBJ1-2	TRBV5-8	.	TGTGCCAGCACCACAAGACCTGGGGTCGCAAACGGCTACACCTTC	CASTTRPGVANGYTF
.	TRBJ1-2	TRBV3-1/TRBV3-2	.	TGTGCCAGCAGCCAAGATGGAACAGCGCACTATGGCTACACCTTC	CASSQDGTAHYGYTF
.	TRBJ1-5	TRBV6-2/TRBV6-3	few	TGTGCCAGCAGTTATGCGGGGGGTGACGGCAATCAGCCCCAGCATTTT	CASSYAGGDGNQPQHF
.	TRBJ1-1	TRBV6-4	.	TGTGCCAGCAGTGAGGGGGGTGACACTGAAGCTTTCTTT	CASSEGGDTEAFF
.	TRBJ1-3	TRBV29-1	few	TGCAGCGTTTCGACGACGCCTGGAAACACCATATATTTT	CSVSTTPGNTIYF
.	TRBJ2-3	TRBV24-1	.	TGTGCCACCAGTGATTTCTCAGGGGGCACAGATACGCAGTATTTT	CATSDFSGGTDTQYF
TRBD1	TRBJ2-1	TRBV6-5	.	TGTGCCAGCAGGGTTACAGGGGGCAGGGTGCATGAGCAGTTCTTC	CASRVTGGRVHEQFF
TRBD2	TRBJ2-3	TRBV6-5	.	TGTGCCAGCAGGGAGCGGGGGGCTCTAACCGATACGCAGTATTTT	CASRERGALTDTQYF
.	TRBJ1-1	TRBV5-4	.	TGTGCCAGCAGCTCGCGTAGGCACACTGAAGCTTTCTTT	CASSSRRHTEAFF
.	TRBJ2-1	TRBV12-3/TRBV12-4	.	TGTGCCAGCAGTCCTCCGCAGTTCTTC	CASSPPQFF
TRBD2	TRBJ2-2	TRBV4-2	.	TGTGCCAGCAGCCAAAGACTAGCGGGGGACACCGGGGAGCTGTTTTTT	CASSQRLAGDTGELFF
TRBD2	TRBJ2-3	TRBV2	.	TGTGCCAGCACCCTAGCGGGGGGGCTCTCAGATACGCAGTATTTT	CASTLAGGLSDTQYF
.	TRBJ2-5	TRBV11-2	.	TGTGCCAGCAGCTTAGTCAGAGGGGGGGGAGAGACCCAGTACTTC	CASSLVRGGGETQYF
TRBD1	TRBJ2-7	TRBV2	.	TGTGCCAGCAGTGAGATGATGGGCAGGGGGTTTAGGTTCTCCTACGAGCAGTACTTC	CASSEMMGRGFRFSYEQYF
.	TRBJ2-6	TRBV4-3	.	TGCGCCAGCAGCCTTCGGGTTTCTGGGGCCAACGTCCTGACTTTC	CASSLRVSGANVLTF
TRBD1	TRBJ1-1	TRBV15	.	TGTGCCACCAGCAGTGGACAGGGAGCTTTCTTT	CATSSGQGAFF
.	TRBJ2-3	TRBV5-1	.	TGCGCCAGCAGCTGGGACCCCACAGATACGCAGTATTTT	CASSWDPTDTQYF
TRBD1	TRBJ1-1	TRBV6-5	.	TGTGCCAGCAGAATGTACAGGGGAGGGGGCACTGAAGCTTTCTTT	CASRMYRGGGTEAFF
.	TRBJ1-2	TRBV7-2	.	TGTGCCAGCAGCTCACGGGACCGATCAGACTATGGCTACACCTTC	CASSSRDRSDYGYTF
.	TRBJ1-1	TRBV9	.	TGTGCCAGCAGCGCCTCAGGGTACGGTGAAGCTTTCTTT	CASSASGYGEAFF
.	TRBJ2-5	TRBV5-4	.	TGTGCCAGCAGCTTGGAGGCAGGGGAGGCAGAGACCCAGTACTTC	CASSLEAGEAETQYF
.	TRBJ1-1	TRBV7-2	few	TGTGCCAGCACCCTAGGCCCCAGGGCTTTCTTT	CASTLGPRAFF
.	TRBJ2-3	TRBV5-1	few	TGCGCCAGCAGCTTGGCAGGTACAGATACGCAGTATTTT	CASSLAGTDTQYF
.	TRBJ2-3	TRBV18	.	TGTGCCAGCTCACCCAACACAGATACGCAGTATTTT	CASSPNTDTQYF